The rows below give T cell receptor beta chains drawn from one sample of a study of cytomegalovirus exposure and HLA in healthy donors. Profiled with immunoSEQ multiplex PCR; TCRdb holds only in-frame clones, not every one. Of about 110,000 clones in the sample, approximately 70% are singletons; the top ten hold approximately 3%. Sequenced material: PBMCs. The receptors here all came from a man between 25 and 39 years old in good health and CMV-seronegative. The CDR3 runs from the conserved cysteine through the conserved F or W. A D gene is named only where the DNA matches it firmly. Size is stated for part of the rows, as once, few or many counts, or as a class when the clone is expanded.

>TRBD1|TRBJ1-2|.|TRBV19
TGTGCCAGTAGGCTGGACAGGGATCAGGGCTACACCTTC
CASRLDRDQGYTF
>TRBD1|TRBJ2-7|.|TRBV2
TGTGCCAGCAATATCTGGACAGGGGCCCACGAGCAGTACTTC
CASNIWTGAHEQYF
>.|TRBJ2-3|.|TRBV7-2
TGTGCCAGCAGCTTAAGACAGGCCACAGATACGCAGTATTTT
CASSLRQATDTQYF
>TRBD1|TRBJ2-7|.|TRBV30
TGTGCCTGGAGTGTAAAGGGGACAGGGGGCTACGAGCAGTACTTC
CAWSVKGTGGYEQYF
>TRBD2|TRBJ2-1|few|TRBV5-1
TGCGCCAGCAGCTTGGAGACTAGCGGGAATGAGCAGTTCTTC
CASSLETSGNEQFF
>TRBD2|TRBJ2-7|few|TRBV28
TGTGCCAGCAGTCTCGGGGGGGTCGCCTACGAGCAGTACTTC
CASSLGGVAYEQYF
>.|TRBJ1-5|.|TRBV7-2
TGTGCCAGCAGCTTTGCGTCAGGGCCCAATCAGCCCCAGCATTTT
CASSFASGPNQPQHF
>.|TRBJ2-7|.|TRBV6-1
TGTGCCAGCAGTGAAATCAGATATGACGAGCAGTACTTC
CASSEIRYDEQYF
>TRBD1|TRBJ1-1|few|TRBV30
TGTGCCCAGTTAGGACAGGGATTGAGCACTGAAGCTTTCTTT
CAQLGQGLSTEAFF
>.|TRBJ1-6|.|TRBV9
TGTGCCAGCAACTCGGGGGGCCGAAGGACAGCGTCTTCACCCCTCCACTTT
CASNSGGRRTASSPLHF
>TRBD1|TRBJ1-5|.|TRBV28
TGTGCCAGCAGTTATCGGGACAGGGTTCAGCCCCAGCATTTT
CASSYRDRVQPQHF
>TRBD2|TRBJ2-1|.|TRBV29-1
TGCAGCGTTGTACTAGCGGGAACTATTGAGCAGTTCTTC
CSVVLAGTIEQFF
>.|TRBJ2-1|.|TRBV19
TGTGCCAGTAGTCATGCGGGGATTAATGAGCAGTTCTTC
CASSHAGINEQFF